The subject of this entry is one TCR beta chain. The data belong to a study of T cell changes during pregnancy in multiple sclerosis. J was trimmed by 5 bases and V by 2 bases; bases with no gene match: 4. Per germline, CDR1 MNHEY and CDR2 SVGAGI. The CDR3 loop spans 14 amino acids. This table comes from immunoSEQ multiplex PCR, and its TCRdb copy is limited to in-frame clones, with some not included. The repertoire includes some 33,000 clones, around 91% of them detected once, and about 3.9% sits in the top ten. The chain uses TRBV6-5 and TRBJ1-2, with 8 bases identical to TRBD1. Specimen: CD8+ T cells from peripheral blood mononuclear cells, collected in the second trimester of pregnancy. The source is a female donor in good health, enrolled as a control in a pregnancy study. The DNA of the CDR3 is TGTGCCAGCAGTTACGGACAGGGTGTATATGGCTACACCTTC. Its translation is CASSYGQGVYGYTF.